These 5 T cell receptor beta chains were all obtained from the same sample, sequenced in a study of T cell clonality in common variable immunodeficiency. Sequencing was performed with immunoSEQ multiplex PCR; in TCRdb, only in-frame clones are kept and a portion is missing. The specimen gives some 40,000 clones without singletons; the ten biggest hold 2.5% to 3.5%. Sequenced: peripheral blood mononuclear cells. The receptors come from a person aged 18 to 70 in good health.

There are many counts of this clone. The read is 3 residues too short to cover the CDR3 end, so that end is filled in from the germline J gene. The genes are TRBV30 and TRBJ1-1; TRBD1 matches at 8 bases. Losses at the gene ends were 8 bases for V and 5 bases for J; bases not matched to a gene: 7. This CDR3 comprises 12 residues. Germline CDR1 reads GTSNPN; CDR2 reads SVGIG (reference sequence). CDR3 amino acids: CARGQGGTEAFF. The sequenced part of the CDR3 DNA is TGTGCCCGTGGACAGGGAGGGACTGAA.

This clone was found a few times. The read ends 3 residues early relative to the CDR3; the germline J gene fills the gap. The chain carries TRBV29-1 and TRBJ1-5, with 7 bases fitting TRBD1. CDR3 length: 15 residues. Trimming at V came to 6 bases and at J to 7 bases, leaving 15 bases not matched to a gene. Germline values: CDR1 SQVTM, CDR2 ANQGSEA. CDR3 DNA (partial): TGCAGCGTCGCCCATGGGACAGCGGGAGGACAGCCC. Residues: CSVAHGTAGGQP. The CDR3 reads in full as CSVAHGTAGGQPQHF. Complete variable domain (other parts from reference TRBV29-1 and TRBJ1-5): SAVISQKPSRDICQRGTSLTIQCQVDSQVTMMFWYRQQPGQSLTLIATANQGSEATYESGFVIDKFPISRPNLTFSTLTVSNMSPEDSSIYLCSVAHGTAGGQPQHFGDGTRLSIL.

This clone has just a few counts. The CDR3 end is not reached by the read, which stops 3 residues before it; the germline J gene fills it in. V is TRBV29-1 and J is TRBJ1-2; TRBD1 matches 10 bases. The germline gives CDR1 SQVTM, CDR2 ANQGSEA. Germline trimming cut 3 bases from V and 5 bases from J; bases unmatched to any gene: 3. CDR3 length: 13 residues. The CDR3 protein is CSVEGQGLYGYTF. The CDR3 DNA, read in part, is TGCAGCGTTGAGGGACAGGGGCTATATGGC.

This clone was observed many times. The sequenced fragment ends 3 residues before the CDR3 boundary, so the rest is inferred from the germline J gene. This sequence joins TRBV19 and TRBJ2-4; possibly TRBD2 for D (5 bases). This CDR3 contains 14 residues. The V gene's germline CDR1 is LNHDA and CDR2 SQIVND (reference sequence). The CDR3 sequence is CASSFGEARGIQYF. Incomplete CDR3 DNA: TGTGCCAGTAGTTTCGGGGAAGCACGTGGTATT.

This clone was recorded at least ten times. The read terminates 3 residues before the CDR3 end, so the remaining end is supplied by the germline J gene. The chain uses TRBV18 and TRBJ2-2; 7 bases align to TRBD2. The CDR3 is 15 amino acids. Unmatched junction bases numbered 8, after V lost 8 bases and J lost 2 bases. Germline V gene sequence: CDR1 KGHSH, CDR2 LQKENI. This chain's CDR3 is CASPPAGLNTGELFF. The covered CDR3 bases are TGTGCCAGCCCGCCAGCGGGACTCAACACCGGGGAG. Variable domain in full (rest from reference TRBV18 and TRBJ2-2): NAGVMQNPRHLVRRRGQEARLRCSPMKGHSHVYWYRQLPEEGLKFMVYLQKENIIDESGMPKERFSAEFPKEGPSILRIQQVVRGDSAAYFCASPPAGLNTGELFFGEGSRLTVL.